One sample yielded the 8 T cell receptor beta chains listed below, sequenced in a study of shared clonotypes between healthy human individuals. The table came from immunoSEQ multiplex PCR; TCRdb's copy has only in-frame clones and leaves some out. The table includes some 2,100,000 clones, more than 90% detected once. The sample taken for sequencing was naive CD4+ T cells sorted from blood. Stated subset: CD45RA+ positively selected. The receptors originated from a man between 18 and 35 years old in good health.

The chain links TRBV18 to TRBJ2-3; 13 bases are a match to TRBD2. Germline V gene data show CDR1 as KGHSH and CDR2 as LQKENI. CDR3 length: 16 residues. Trimming removed 3 bases from V and 5 bases from J; junction bases left unmatched: 5. In DNA, the CDR3 is TGTGCCAGCTCACCGGGGACTAGCGGGGTGATAGATACGCAGTATTTT. Its translation: CASSPGTSGVIDTQYF.

The DNA for the CDR3 is TGTGCCAGCAGCACGGACAGGGGGCAGTGTGGAAATGGCTACACCTTC. The encoded protein is CASSTDRGQCGNGYTF. The rearrangement uses TRBV21-1 and TRBJ1-2; the D call TRBD1 from the table was never checked on the DNA. TRBV21-1 is designated a pseudogene. There are 16 residues in the CDR3.

The chain employs TRBV2 and TRBJ1-4; D gene ambiguous. The germline V gene has CDR1 SNHLY and CDR2 FYNNEI. This CDR3 has 13 residues. V lost 4 bases and J lost 7, with 10 bases in between. CDR3 region: CASSAQVVEKLFF. Here the CDR3 DNA reads TGTGCCAGCAGTGCGCAGGTGGTTGAAAAACTGTTTTTT.

A note on this clone: Other DNA sequences in this specimen translate into the identical CDR3. This sequence joins TRBV18 and TRBJ2-3, with a tentative D call TRBD2 (6 bases). The V gene's germline CDR1 is KGHSH and CDR2 LQKENI. Trimming stripped 6 bases from V and 1 base from J, with 11 bases between. The CDR3 has 14 residues. The CDR3 region is CASSSGGGTDTQYF. The CDR3 nucleotides are TGTGCCAGCTCCTCGGGCGGGGGCACAGATACGCAGTATTTT.

This clone came up once. This rearrangement joins TRBV5-6 to TRBJ2-2; TRBD1 aligns across 9 bases. V lost 0 bases and J lost 0; bases outside the gene matches: 0. Germline V lookup: CDR1 SGHDT, CDR2 YYEEEE. The CDR3 has 16 amino acids. CDR3 amino acids: CASSLGTGANTGELFF. The CDR3 region has the DNA TGTGCCAGCAGCTTGGGGACAGGGGCGAACACCGGGGAGCTGTTTTTT.

This clone was recorded only once. The chain joins TRBV7-8 to TRBJ1-5; D ambiguous. This CDR3 is built from 15 residues. Trimming took 2 bases from V and 7 from J, leaving 15 bases between them. Germline CDR1 is SGHVS and CDR2 is FQNEAQ. CDR3: CASSLRRTDLQPQHF. CDR3 DNA sequence: TGTGCCAGCAGCTTAAGGAGGACGGACCTCCAGCCCCAGCATTTT.

This rearrangement joins TRBV29-1 to TRBJ2-5, with 7 bases that match TRBD2. This CDR3 contains 15 residues. Germline V gives CDR1 SQVTM, CDR2 ANQGSEA. With V trimmed by 0 bases and J by 7 bases, 11 bases remained unmatched. The DNA of the CDR3 is TGCAGCGTTGAAGATCTAGCGGCTTTGTTCGGGACCCAGTACTTC. Translation gives CSVEDLAALFGTQYF.

Points on this clone: Different DNA sequences within this sample yield the same CDR3. The genes are TRBV25-1 and TRBJ2-7; D unresolved. CDR3 length: 13 residues. Germline V gives CDR1 MGHDK, CDR2 SYGVNS. V was trimmed by 4 bases and J by 1 base, leaving 8 bases between them. The CDR3 reads CASSGDPSYEQYF. CDR3 DNA: TGTGCCAGCAGTGGAGACCCTTCCTACGAGCAGTACTTC.